This entry concerns a single TCR beta chain. The data are from a study of CD8+ T cells in alopecia areata. Following extraction, RNA underwent reverse transcription to cDNA, which served as the sequencing template. TCRdb's copy holds only in-frame clones and misses some; the assay was immunoSEQ multiplex PCR. The repertoire includes 150,000 or so clones, around half of them detected once, and roughly 19% sits in the top ten. V was trimmed by 1 base and J by 5 bases, leaving 12 bases between them. Germline loops: CDR1 PRHDT, CDR2 FYEKMQ (reference sequence). This CDR3 comprises 14 residues. This sample comprised CD8+ T cells sorted from blood, obtained at week 0. The TCR was taken from a human donor with alopecia areata. The chain is built from TRBV13 and TRBJ2-7; D possibly uses TRBD1 or TRBD2 (5 bases each). The CDR3 region is CASSLAGPGDEQYF. The CDR3 DNA follows: TGTGCCAGCAGCTTAGCGGGGCCTGGGGACGAGCAGTACTTC. Filled out from reference TRBV13 and TRBJ2-7, the complete variable domain reads AAGVIQSPRHLIKEKRETATLKCYPIPRHDTVYWYQQGPGQDPQFLISFYEKMQSDKGSIPDRFSAQQFSDYHSELNMSSLELGDSALYFCASSLAGPGDEQYFGPGTRLTVT.